This T cell receptor beta chain was sequenced in a study of blood T cell repertoires in COVID-19. For the study at large: Sites in the United States, Italy and Spain provided acute and convalescent COVID-19 samples. PBMCs, B-cell-depleted T cells, or T cells provided the cDNA or gDNA that made up the material.

Original processing methods: For nucleated cells, counts were estimated from reference gene primer amplification. Some clones are missing from TCRdb's copy, which holds only in-frame ones; the method was immunoSEQ multiplex PCR. D and trimming were read from the DNA, whereas the V and J calls and clone size are those reported in that table. Here the sample spans 130,000 to 150,000 clones, approximately 80% being singletons. The V gene lost 5 bases and the J gene lost 4 bases, with 8 bases spanning the gap. CDR1 and CDR2 (germline): MNHEY, SVGAGI. CDR3 length: 12 amino acids. The sequence derives from a man in his fifties or sixties with active or convalescent COVID-19. Sequencing was performed on peripheral blood. The chain employs TRBV6-5 and TRBJ1-2, with D unresolved. Written as DNA, the CDR3 is TGTGCCAGCAGTCAGGCCCTCTATGGCTACACCTTC. It is translated as CASSQALYGYTF.